This T cell receptor beta chain originates from a study of post-analysis software for immune sequencing data. For the study at large: Relapsing-remitting, secondary progressive and progressive-relapsing courses of multiple sclerosis were included. Broader study findings: When the samples were clustered directly with F measure, those that had been prepared in the same batch showed strong co-clustering. Among multiple sclerosis patients, normalized Chao1 diversity was significantly below that of controls.

To note about this clonotype: The antigen remains unidentified. The junction departs from the called germline gene at one end, perhaps through a read error.

Incorporated into the TCR beta cDNA libraries were unique molecular identifiers, which served to reduce PCR and sequencing biases. Input amounts of about 0.85 to 10 million T cells were used. These gave about 500,000 cDNA molecules, so each molecule approximated one T cell. A single record per CDR3 protein comes from TCRdb applying MiXCR to the PCR reads. The data show hundreds of thousands of distinct CDR3 sequences, 44% seen once. The TCR comes from a girl under 18 with multiple sclerosis. Input material: blood.

CDR3: CASSLFTGEQETQYF. The CDR3 DNA reads TGTGCTAGCAGCTTATTTACGGGCGAACAAGAGACCCAGTACTTC. The chain is built from TRBV7-7 and TRBJ2-5, with no clear D. The CDR3 consists of 15 residues. Germline CDR1 reads SSHAT; CDR2 reads FNYEAQ (reference sequence).